This TCR beta chain was sequenced in a study of response to subunit inactivated influenza vaccine. The study, taken as a whole, reports: The authors proposed limited new T cell recruitment per seasonal influenza vaccination.

The ends lost 6 bases at V and 5 bases at J; junction bases unmatched: 7. The CDR3 is 13 amino acids. Germline-derived CDR1 and CDR2 are MNHNS and SASEGT. One entry per CDR3 protein, called by TCRdb with MiXCR from the RT-PCR reads. The sample contains a few hundred thousand distinct CDR3 sequences, roughly 15% of which appear only once. This clonotype has just a few counts. Its antigen is currently unknown. Sequenced here: PBMCs from blood, sampled roughly 12 days after vaccination. The TCR sequence derives from a man in his fifties who received an inactivated influenza vaccine. The chain combines TRBV6-1 with TRBJ2-7; 7 bases line up with TRBD1. The CDR3 DNA follows: TGTGCCAGCAGCCCGACAGGGTTCGACGAGCAGTACTTC. Translating gives CASSPTGFDEQYF.